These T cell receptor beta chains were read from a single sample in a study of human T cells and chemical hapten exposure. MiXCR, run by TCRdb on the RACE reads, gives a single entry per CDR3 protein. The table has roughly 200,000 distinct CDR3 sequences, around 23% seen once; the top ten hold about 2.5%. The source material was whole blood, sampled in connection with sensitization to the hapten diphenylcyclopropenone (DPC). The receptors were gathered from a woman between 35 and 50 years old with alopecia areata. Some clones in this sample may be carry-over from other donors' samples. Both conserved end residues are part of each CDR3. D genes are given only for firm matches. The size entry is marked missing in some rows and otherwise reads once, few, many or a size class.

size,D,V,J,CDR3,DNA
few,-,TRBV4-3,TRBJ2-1,CASSQDVAEFQFF,TGCGCCAGCAGCCAAGATGTGGCGGAGTTCCAGTTCTTC
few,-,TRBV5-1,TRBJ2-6,CASSFQPSGANVLTF,TGCGCCAGCAGTTTCCAGCCCTCTGGGGCCAACGTCCTGACTTTC
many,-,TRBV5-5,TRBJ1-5,CASSLVSDNQPQHF,TGTGCCAGCAGCTTGGTTTCAGATAATCAGCCCCAGCATTTT
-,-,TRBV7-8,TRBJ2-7,CASSLVSSNEQYF,TGTGCCAGCAGCTTAGTTTCTAGCAACGAGCAGTACTTC
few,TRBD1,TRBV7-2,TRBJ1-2,CASSSQGAGYGYTF,TGTGCCAGCAGCTCCCAGGGGGCGGGCTATGGCTACACCTTC
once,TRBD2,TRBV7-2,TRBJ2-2,CASSSGLAAYNTGELFF,TGTGCCAGCAGCTCGGGACTAGCGGCTTACAACACCGGGGAGCTGTTTTTT
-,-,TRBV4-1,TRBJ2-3,CASSQDHDRPPHHTQYF,TGCGCCAGCAGCCAAGACCACGATCGGCCCCCACACCATACGCAGTATTTT
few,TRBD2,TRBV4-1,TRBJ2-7,CASSREAGGSYEQYF,TGCGCCAGCAGCCGAGAAGCGGGAGGTTCCTACGAGCAGTACTTC
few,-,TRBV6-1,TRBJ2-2,CASLRTYTGELFF,TGTGCCAGCCTCAGGACCTACACCGGGGAGCTGTTTTTT
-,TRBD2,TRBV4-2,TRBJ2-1,CASSQDRASGYQFF,TGTGCCAGCAGCCAAGATAGGGCTAGCGGGTATCAGTTCTTC
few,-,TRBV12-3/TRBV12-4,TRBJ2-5,CASSFNVGETQYF,TGTGCCAGCAGTTTCAACGTAGGGGAAACCCAGTACTTC
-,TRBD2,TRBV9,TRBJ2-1,CASSVGLAGGYNEQFF,TGTGCCAGCAGCGTAGGACTAGCGGGGGGTTACAATGAGCAGTTCTTC
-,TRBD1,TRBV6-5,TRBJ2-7,CASSTTGTASSYEQYF,TGTGCCAGCAGTACCACAGGGACAGCTAGCTCCTACGAGCAGTACTTC
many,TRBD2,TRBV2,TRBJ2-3,CASSAQRGSTDTQYF,TGTGCCAGCAGTGCCCAGCGGGGAAGCACAGATACGCAGTATTTT
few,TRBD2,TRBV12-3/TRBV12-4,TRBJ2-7,CASSFATSGYEQYF,TGTGCCAGCAGTTTCGCGACTAGCGGGTACGAGCAGTACTTC
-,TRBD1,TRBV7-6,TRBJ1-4,CVSSPTGLYEKLFF,TGTGTCAGCAGTCCGACAGGGTTATATGAAAAACTGTTTTTT
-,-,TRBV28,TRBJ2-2,CASSLAGPSTGELFF,TGTGCCAGCAGTTTGGCGGGGCCTAGCACCGGGGAGCTGTTTTTT
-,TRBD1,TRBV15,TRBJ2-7,CATSSPLWTGASEQYF,TGTGCCACCAGCAGTCCTTTATGGACAGGGGCTAGCGAGCAGTACTTC
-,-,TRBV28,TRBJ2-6,CATSNRAGANVLTF,TGTGCCACCTCGAACAGGGCTGGGGCCAACGTCCTGACTTTC
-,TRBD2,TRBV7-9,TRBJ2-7,CASSQGWEGEQYF,TGTGCCAGCAGCCAAGGTTGGGAGGGGGAGCAGTACTTC
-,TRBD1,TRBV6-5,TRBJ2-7,CASSYTGQGRTYEQYF,TGTGCCAGCAGTTACACCGGACAGGGTCGGACGTACGAGCAGTACTTC
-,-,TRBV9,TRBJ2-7,CASQETYEQYF,TGTGCCAGCCAGGAAACCTACGAGCAGTACTTC
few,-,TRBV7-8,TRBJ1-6,CASSLDIYNSPLHF,TGTGCCAGCAGCTTGGACATTTATAATTCACCCCTCCACTTT
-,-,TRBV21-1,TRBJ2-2,CASSKKEWSANTGELFF,TGTGCCAGCAGCAAAAAGGAGTGGTCTGCGAACACCGGGGAGCTGTTTTTT
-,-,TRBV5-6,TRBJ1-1,CASSLRGSSTEAFF,TGTGCCAGCAGCTTAAGGGGTAGTAGCACTGAAGCTTTCTTT
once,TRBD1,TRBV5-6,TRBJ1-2,CASSFGTEPAGYTF,TGTGCCAGCAGCTTCGGGACAGAGCCCGCTGGCTACACCTTC
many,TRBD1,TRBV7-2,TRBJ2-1,CASSFGQEPGREQFF,TGTGCCAGCAGCTTCGGACAGGAACCCGGTCGGGAGCAGTTCTTC
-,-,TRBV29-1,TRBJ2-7,CSVTENSYEQYF,TGCAGCGTTACGGAGAACTCCTACGAGCAGTACTTC
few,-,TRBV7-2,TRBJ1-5,CASSLEGTLNQPQHF,TGTGCCAGCAGCTTAGAAGGGACACTTAATCAGCCCCAGCATTTT
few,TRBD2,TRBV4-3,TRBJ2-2,CASSQVHGGRTGELFF,TGCGCCAGCAGCCAGGTGCATGGCGGGAGAACCGGGGAGCTGTTTTTT
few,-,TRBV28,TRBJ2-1,CASSRYTAGHEQFF,TGTGCCAGCAGCAGATATACCGCCGGCCATGAGCAGTTCTTC
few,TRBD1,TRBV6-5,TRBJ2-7,CASSYPPGQGPYEQYF,TGTGCCAGCAGTTACCCACCGGGACAGGGTCCCTACGAGCAGTACTTC
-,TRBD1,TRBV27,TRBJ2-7,CASRPGTGDGQYF,TGTGCCAGCAGGCCGGGGACAGGGGATGGGCAGTACTTC
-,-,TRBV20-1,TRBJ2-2,CSATDDPGELFF,TGCAGTGCTACCGATGACCCCGGGGAGCTGTTTTTT
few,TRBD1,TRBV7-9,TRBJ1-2,CASSLAVGTAYGYTF,TGTGCCAGCAGCTTAGCAGTCGGGACAGCCTATGGCTACACCTTC
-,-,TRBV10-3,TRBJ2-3,CAISAGNPADTQYF,TGTGCCATCAGTGCAGGGAATCCAGCAGATACGCAGTATTTT
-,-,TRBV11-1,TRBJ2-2,CASSVNTGELFF,TGTGCCAGCAGCGTGAACACCGGGGAGCTGTTTTTT
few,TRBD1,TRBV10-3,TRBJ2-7,CAISEGQGSSYEQYF,TGTGCCATCAGTGAGGGACAGGGCAGCTCCTACGAGCAGTACTTC
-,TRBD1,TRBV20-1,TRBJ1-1,CSAVLNRGGTEAFF,TGCAGTGCCGTACTGAACAGGGGAGGCACTGAAGCTTTCTTT
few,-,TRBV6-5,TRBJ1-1,CASSYRPKIITNTEAFF,TGTGCCAGCAGTTATCGTCCAAAGATTATCACGAACACTGAAGCTTTCTTT
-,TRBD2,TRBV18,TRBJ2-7,CASSPTLAGGGEQYF,TGTGCCAGCTCACCGACTTTAGCGGGAGGAGGGGAGCAGTACTTC
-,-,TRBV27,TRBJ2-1,CASSFAAHNEQFF,TGTGCCAGCAGTTTTGCCGCCCACAATGAGCAGTTCTTC
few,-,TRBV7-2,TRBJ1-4,CASSSQGQGEKLFF,TGTGCCAGCAGCTCCCAGGGTCAGGGTGAAAAACTGTTTTTT
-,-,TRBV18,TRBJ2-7,CASSPDLSEQYF,TGTGCCAGCTCGCCAGATCTCTCCGAGCAGTACTTC
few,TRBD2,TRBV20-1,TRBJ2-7,CSAISGGRYEQYF,TGCAGTGCTATCTCCGGGGGGAGGTACGAGCAGTACTTC
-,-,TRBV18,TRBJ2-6,CASSPLARLSSGANVLTF,TGTGCCAGCTCACCACTTGCCAGGCTGAGCTCTGGGGCCAACGTCCTGACTTTC
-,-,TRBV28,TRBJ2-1,CASSERLDSYNEQFF,TGTGCCAGCAGTGAAAGACTCGACTCCTACAATGAGCAGTTCTTC
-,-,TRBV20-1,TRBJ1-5,CSARAGSSNQPQHF,TGCAGTGCTAGGGCAGGGTCTAGCAATCAGCCCCAGCATTTT
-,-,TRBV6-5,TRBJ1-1,CASSYSGRMNTEAFF,TGTGCCAGCAGTTACTCTGGGAGGATGAACACTGAAGCTTTCTTT
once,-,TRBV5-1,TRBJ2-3,CASSDDLGTDTQYF,TGCGCCAGCAGCGACGACCTAGGGACAGATACGCAGTATTTT
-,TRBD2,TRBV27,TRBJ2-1,CASSSLAGGQFF,TGTGCCAGCAGCTCATTAGCGGGAGGGCAGTTCTTC
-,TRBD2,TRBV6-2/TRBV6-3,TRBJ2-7,CASEERERYEQYF,TGTGCCAGCGAAGAGCGGGAGCGCTACGAGCAGTACTTC
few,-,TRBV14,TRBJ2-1,CASSQVAGGFYNEQFF,TGTGCCAGCAGCCAAGTCGCGGGTGGGTTCTACAATGAGCAGTTCTTC
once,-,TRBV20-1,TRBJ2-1,CSAPRPEYNEQFF,TGCAGTGCTCCCCGTCCGGAGTACAATGAGCAGTTCTTC